A selection of T cell receptor beta chains follows, all from one sample in a study of blood T cells in healthy people across ages. TCRdb called the 5' RACE reads again in MiXCR, with one record for every CDR3 protein. The repertoire holds approximately 350,000 distinct CDR3 sequences, 45% to 60% seen once, with around 53% in the top ten. The sample consisted of blood. The receptors were sampled from a man in his 60s in good health. Each CDR3 is given with its conserved first and last residue. D genes are given only for firm matches. Only part of the rows carry a size: once, few, many, or a class if the clone is expanded.

TRBV5-1,NA,NA,TRBJ2-4,CASRPQGSAKNIQYF,TGCGCCAGCCGACCACAGGGATCGGCCAAAAACATTCAGTACTTC
TRBV30,NA,NA,TRBJ2-7,CAWSMGTATYEQYF,TGTGCCTGGAGTATGGGGACCGCTACCTACGAGCAGTACTTC
TRBV11-1,NA,NA,TRBJ1-6,CASSWGATRNSYNSPLHF,TGTGCCAGCAGCTGGGGAGCCACCCGGAACTCCTATAATTCACCCCTCCACTTT
TRBV28,TRBD2,many,TRBJ2-3,CASSLEGASGSPYTQYF,TGTGCCAGCAGTTTAGAGGGAGCTAGCGGGAGTCCATATACGCAGTATTTT
TRBV27,NA,once,TRBJ2-6,CASSLSLTGIGANVLTF,TGTGCCAGCAGTTTATCGCTTACAGGGATAGGGGCCAACGTCCTGACTTTC
TRBV7-6,NA,many,TRBJ1-1,CASSPTGGITEAFF,TGTGCCAGCAGCCCGACTGGGGGGATCACTGAAGCTTTCTTT
TRBV4-2,TRBD2,NA,TRBJ2-5,CASSQERLAGDTQETQYF,TGTGCCAGCAGCCAAGAGAGGCTAGCGGGAGACACACAAGAGACCCAGTACTTC
TRBV24-1,NA,once,TRBJ2-7,CATTQSPWDGVYEQYF,TGTGCCACCACCCAATCGCCTTGGGACGGAGTCTACGAGCAGTACTTC
TRBV9,TRBD2,few,TRBJ2-7,CASSPRGSGTPYEQYF,TGTGCCAGCTCCCCCAGGGGTAGCGGGACCCCCTACGAGCAGTACTTC
TRBV4-3,NA,NA,TRBJ2-3,CASSSTWGSTDTQYF,TGCGCCAGCAGCTCCACCTGGGGTAGCACAGATACGCAGTATTTT
TRBV27,TRBD1,few,TRBJ2-3,CASRLPGTGGTDTQYF,TGTGCCAGCAGGCTCCCGGGGACAGGGGGCACAGATACGCAGTATTTT
TRBV29-1,NA,NA,TRBJ2-1,CSVEGPGRNEQFF,TGCAGCGTTGAAGGGCCTGGGCGCAATGAGCAGTTCTTC
TRBV20-1,TRBD1,NA,TRBJ2-7,CSAAWDSSTYEQYF,TGCAGTGCTGCCTGGGACAGCTCTACCTACGAGCAGTACTTC
TRBV20-1,NA,few,TRBJ1-2,CSASEGYRDINYGYTF,TGCAGTGCTAGTGAGGGTTACAGGGATATAAACTATGGCTACACCTTC
TRBV7-9,NA,NA,TRBJ2-7,CASSLAGTQGEQYF,TGTGCCAGCAGCTTAGCGGGAACTCAGGGAGAGCAGTACTTC
TRBV29-1,NA,few,TRBJ2-1,CSVEKPPVKQFF,TGCAGCGTTGAAAAGCCTCCGGTCAAGCAGTTCTTC
TRBV7-2,NA,once,TRBJ1-1,CASSPQGQSMNTEAFF,TGTGCCAGCAGCCCCCAGGGGCAGAGCATGAACACTGAAGCTTTCTTT
TRBV7-2,NA,many,TRBJ2-3,CASSPQDTQYF,TGTGCCAGCAGCCCACAGGATACGCAGTATTTT
TRBV29-1,TRBD1,NA,TRBJ2-7,CSVAGTGSYNEQYF,TGCAGCGTTGCCGGGACAGGGTCCTACAATGAGCAGTACTTC
TRBV6-6,TRBD1,NA,TRBJ2-7,CASSHGQVTYEQYF,TGTGCCAGCAGTCACGGACAGGTTACCTACGAGCAGTACTTC
TRBV20-1,TRBD2,many,TRBJ2-5,CSARAGLGAETQYF,TGCAGTGCTAGAGCCGGACTAGGGGCAGAGACCCAGTACTTC
TRBV4-2,TRBD2,few,TRBJ2-7,CASSQEVGLAGPYEQYF,TGTGCCAGCAGCCAAGAAGTAGGGCTAGCGGGACCCTACGAGCAGTACTTC
TRBV20-1,NA,NA,TRBJ2-7,CSARAWGAGNVDEQYF,TGCAGTGCTAGAGCCTGGGGGGCAGGGAATGTGGACGAGCAGTACTTC
TRBV7-3,TRBD2,NA,TRBJ2-1,CASSWGTSGNYNEQFF,TGTGCCAGCAGCTGGGGGACTAGCGGAAACTACAATGAGCAGTTCTTC
TRBV27,NA,NA,TRBJ1-5,CAPAGSQPQHF,TGTGCCCCAGCGGGGAGTCAGCCCCAGCATTTT
TRBV6-5,TRBD1,NA,TRBJ1-2,CASSYSRRGHHGYTF,TGTGCCAGCAGTTACTCGCGCAGGGGGCATCATGGCTACACCTTC
TRBV6-2/TRBV6-3,NA,few,TRBJ2-6,CASSYSIRSGANVLTF,TGTGCCAGCAGTTACTCGATCCGCTCTGGGGCCAACGTCCTGACTTTC
TRBV15,TRBD2,NA,TRBJ2-5,CATSRDYGLAETQYF,TGTGCCACCAGCAGAGATTACGGACTAGCGGAGACCCAGTACTTC
TRBV9,NA,few,TRBJ2-7,CASSVAPGDLYEQYF,TGTGCCAGCAGCGTAGCGCCAGGGGACTTATACGAGCAGTACTTC
TRBV4-2,TRBD2,NA,TRBJ2-7,CASSQEFSGGSSYEQYF,TGTGCCAGCAGCCAAGAGTTCAGCGGGGGCAGCTCCTACGAGCAGTACTTC
TRBV29-1,TRBD1,NA,TRBJ2-4,CSVRGDRVTGGAPLAKNIQYF,TGCAGCGTCCGAGGGGACAGGGTCACGGGTGGAGCACCCTTAGCCAAAAACATTCAGTACTTC
TRBV7-8,NA,NA,TRBJ2-7,CASSLAISYEQYF,TGTGCCAGCAGCTTAGCTATCTCCTACGAGCAGTACTTC
TRBV29-1,TRBD2,NA,TRBJ2-3,CSVVAGGFTDTQYF,TGCAGCGTTGTGGCGGGAGGATTCACAGATACGCAGTATTTT
TRBV28,TRBD1,many,TRBJ1-2,CASTKTDRGRSYGYTF,TGTGCCAGCACCAAAACCGACAGGGGTCGGAGCTATGGCTACACCTTC